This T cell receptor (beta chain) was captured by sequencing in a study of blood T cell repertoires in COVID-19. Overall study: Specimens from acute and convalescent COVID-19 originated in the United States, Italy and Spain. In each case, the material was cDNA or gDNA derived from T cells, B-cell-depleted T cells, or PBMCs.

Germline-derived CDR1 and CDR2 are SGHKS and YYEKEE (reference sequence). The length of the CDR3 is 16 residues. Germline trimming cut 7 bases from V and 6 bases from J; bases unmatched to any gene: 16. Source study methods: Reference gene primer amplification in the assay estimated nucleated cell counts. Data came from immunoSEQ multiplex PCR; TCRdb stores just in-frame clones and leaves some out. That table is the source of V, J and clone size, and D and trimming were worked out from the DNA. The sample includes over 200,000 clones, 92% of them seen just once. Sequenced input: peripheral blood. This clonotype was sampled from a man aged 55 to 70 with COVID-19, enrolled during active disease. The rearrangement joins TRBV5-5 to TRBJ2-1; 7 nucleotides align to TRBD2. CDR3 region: CASQRGRTTPSNEQFF. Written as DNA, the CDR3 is TGTGCCAGCCAGCGGGGTAGGACCACCCCTTCCAATGAGCAGTTCTTC.